What follows are 12 T cell receptor beta chains derived from one specimen sequenced in a study of T cell responses to AZD1222 COVID-19 vaccine. The repertoire was sequenced with immunoSEQ multiplex PCR; TCRdb's copy has only in-frame clones and lacks some. Of more than 150,000 clones in the sample, 85% to 95% were seen once. The specimen comprised peripheral blood, sampled on day 0 of AZD1222 vaccination. Receptor source: an adult in good health.

The CDR3 here is CASRLARDQRGLPYEQYV. DNA for the CDR3: TGTGCAAGTCGCTTAGCTCGGGACCAGCGGGGCTTGCCCTACGAGCAGTACGTC. This rearrangement joins TRBV12-2 to TRBJ2-7; TRBD2, the D gene given by the table, was not confirmed from the DNA. TRBV12-2 is an annotated pseudogene. The CDR3 is 18 residues long.

This clone occurred once. The V call is TRBV4-1, the J call TRBJ1-1; perhaps TRBD1 as D (5 bases). Looked up from germline, CDR1 is MGHRA and CDR2 is YSYEKL. The V end was cut by 4 bases, the J end by 4 bases, with 16 bases between. The length of the CDR3 is 15 residues. The CDR3 loop is CASSPLWGRGTEAFF. In nucleotides, the CDR3 is TGCGCCAGCAGCCCCCTGTGGGGGAGAGGCACTGAAGCTTTCTTT.

V is TRBV19 and J is TRBJ2-2; 10 nucleotides match TRBD2. The CDR3 spans 15 residues. With V trimmed by 3 bases and J by 5 bases, 3 bases remained unmatched. CDR1 LNHDA and CDR2 SQIVND come from the germline V gene (reference sequence). DNA for the CDR3: TGTGCCAGTAGTATCGGGACTAGCGTGACCGGGGAGCTGTTTTTT. It specifies CASSIGTSVTGELFF.

V is TRBV5-1 and J is TRBJ1-6; 9 bases are shared with TRBD1. V was pared by 2 bases and J by 7 bases, with 1 base of the junction left unmatched. Per the germline V gene, CDR1 is SGHRS and CDR2 is YFSETQ. The CDR3 is 14 residues long. CDR3 nucleotide sequence: TGCGCCAGCAGCTTCGGACAGGGGAATTCACCCCTCCACTTT. Its protein is CASSFGQGNSPLHF.

The rearrangement links TRBV3-1 (or the pseudogene TRBV3-2) to TRBJ1-6, with D hard to call. Germline V gene data show CDR1 as LGHDT and CDR2 as YNNKEL (reference sequence). The CDR3 runs to 15 residues. Trimming removed 0 bases at V and 3 bases at J, with 6 bases between. The CDR3 is CASSQDNFYNSPLHF. The CDR3 DNA sequence: TGTGCCAGCAGCCAAGACAACTTCTATAATTCACCCCTCCACTTT.

Only one count was recorded for this clone. The chain is built from TRBV6-5 and TRBJ2-2; D ambiguous. The CDR3 is 14 residues long. Trimming took off 7 bases at V and 8 bases at J, with 17 bases between the two ends. The germline gives CDR1 MNHEY, CDR2 SVGAGI. CDR3 bases: TGTGCCAGCACCCCCGCCGGGCGCGGAGGGGAGCTGTTTTTT. Protein product: CASTPAGRGGELFF.

This clone appeared once. V gene TRBV9 combines with J gene TRBJ2-1, with TRBD2 identical over 9 bases. Germline CDR1 and CDR2: SGDLS and YYNGEE. The CDR3 loop spans 16 amino acids. Unmatched junction bases numbered 10, after V lost 0 bases and J lost 9 bases. This chain's CDR3 is CASSVAWREGLGEQFF. In DNA, the CDR3 is TGTGCCAGCAGCGTAGCTTGGCGGGAGGGCCTCGGTGAGCAGTTCTTC.

J is TRBJ2-2 and V is TRBV5-1; D gene unclear. Deletions cut 1 base from V and 5 bases from J, with 9 bases between. In germline, CDR1 is SGHRS, CDR2 YFSETQ. The CDR3 is made up of 14 amino acids. The CDR3 protein is CASSLRERTGELFF. In nucleotides, the CDR3 is TGCGCCAGCAGCTTGAGGGAAAGGACCGGGGAGCTGTTTTTT.

J is TRBJ2-1 and V is TRBV3-1 (or the pseudogene TRBV3-2); no clear D gene. This CDR3 is 13 amino acids long. CDR1 and CDR2 from the germline V gene are LGHDT and YNNKEL (reference sequence). Trimming removed 1 base from V and 5 bases from J, with 6 bases in between. The CDR3 bases are TGTGCCAGCAGCCAAGTGGCCGACAATGAGCAGTTCTTC. Protein sequence: CASSQVADNEQFF.

The chain combines TRBV24-1 with TRBJ2-3; weak D call: TRBD1 (5 bases). The CDR3 loop spans 13 amino acids. The germline V gene encodes CDR1 KGHDR and CDR2 SFDVKD. The ends were cut back, 5 bases at V and 4 bases at J, with 9 bases in the middle. The CDR3 DNA reads TGTGCCACCAGTGCAGGGCCGGCAGATACGCAGTATTTT. Translated, it gives CATSAGPADTQYF.

The genes are TRBV10-2 and TRBJ2-7; the D gene is possibly TRBD1 (6 bases). Germline loops: CDR1 WSHSY, CDR2 SAAADI. The CDR3 spans 15 residues. V lost 1 base and J 5 bases, leaving 15 bases between the germline ends. The CDR3 DNA is TGCGCCAGCAGTGAGTTGACAGGAGCCCTCCACGAGCAGTACTTC. Its translation: CASSELTGALHEQYF.

V usage is TRBV5-1 and J usage is TRBJ2-2; the D gene is possibly TRBD2 (5 bases). This CDR3 is 18 amino acids long. Trimming shortened V by 0 bases and J by 3 bases, and 18 bases separated the two germline ends. Germline loops: CDR1 SGHRS, CDR2 YFSETQ. CDR3 nucleotide sequence: TGCGCCAGCAGCTTGGTCGGGGTAGCGCCTATCTACACCGGGGAGCTGTTTTTT. Amino acids: CASSLVGVAPIYTGELFF.